This TCR beta chain was found in a study of shared clonotypes between healthy human individuals. The CDR3 covers 16 residues. Trimming removed 4 bases from V and 6 bases from J; junction bases left unmatched: 14. Germline V lookup: CDR1 SGHTA, CDR2 FQGNSA. In the original workflow: ImmunoSEQ output lacked quality scores and full-length reads, limiting matched filtering. TCRdb's copy holds only in-frame clones and misses some; the assay was immunoSEQ multiplex PCR. The DNA was the basis for D and trimming; V, J and clone size are from that table. This table holds about 1.1 million clones, about 72% found once.

This sequence joins TRBV7-2 and TRBJ2-7, with 8 bases lining up with TRBD2. This TCR was sampled from a man aged 18-30 years in good health. Some clones in this sample may be carry-over from other donors' samples. The sequencing sample was made of memory CD4+ T cells from PBMCs. Subset defined: CD45RA-negative fraction. CDR3 nucleotide sequence: TGTGCCAGCAGCTCCCTCGGGAGGGCTCTTTACCTCGAGCAGTACTTC. Its translation: CASSSLGRALYLEQYF. The full variable domain, its missing parts supplied by reference TRBV7-2 and TRBJ2-7, is GAGVSQSPSNKVTEKGKDVELRCDPISGHTALYWYRQSLGQGLEFLIYFQGNSAPDKSGLPSDRFSAERTGGSVSTLTIQRTQQEDSAVYLCASSSLGRALYLEQYFGPGTRLTVT.